The present entry profiles one T cell receptor (beta chain) with its context. The data were taken from a study of TIL therapy for anti-PD-1-resistant metastatic lung cancer. Time point specified: pre-treatment sample, taken before nivolumab and TIL therapy. The CDR3 runs 15 residues. Germline V gene sequence: CDR1 MNHNS, CDR2 SASEGT. V was shortened by 1 base and J by 6 bases, with 12 bases between the two germline ends. This was the immunoSEQ v3 assay. The table came from immunoSEQ multiplex PCR; TCRdb's copy has only in-frame clones and leaves some out. This table holds over 10,000 clones, 80% found once.

This clonotype was sampled from a person aged 25-79 years with non-small cell lung cancer. The source was blood, collected at baseline. The chain joins TRBV6-1 to TRBJ2-2; the D call may be TRBD1 or TRBD2 (7 bases each). CDR3 loop: CASSEEAGGAGELFF. DNA of the CDR3: TGTGCCAGCAGTGAAGAGGCAGGGGGGGCCGGGGAGCTGTTTTTT.